This T cell receptor beta chain was sequenced during a study of blood T cell repertoires in COVID-19. Study in general: COVID-19 samples, acute and convalescent, were from the United States, Italy and Spain. Nucleic acid was either cDNA or gDNA, and it came from T cells, B-cell-depleted T cells, or PBMCs.

This CDR3 has 18 residues. Looked up from germline, CDR1 is SGHTA and CDR2 is FQGNSA. The V segment lost 2 bases and the J segment 0 bases; nucleotides outside the gene matches: 11. Per the original data handling: Reference gene primer amplification in the assay estimated nucleated cell counts. The repertoire was sequenced with immunoSEQ multiplex PCR; TCRdb's copy has only in-frame clones and lacks some. V and J calls plus clone size are reproduced from that table; the DNA served to infer D and trimming. The table has approximately 100,000 clones, approximately 92% seen once. Specimen: peripheral blood. The chain has TRBV7-2 and TRBJ2-7, with TRBD2 matching 9 bases. The sequence was collected from a woman aged 80 or over with acute or convalescent COVID-19. CDR3 amino acids: CASSLSSPSGVSSYEQYF. CDR3 DNA: TGTGCCAGCAGCTTAAGTAGTCCTAGCGGGGTCAGCTCCTACGAGCAGTACTTC. The entire variable domain, with the rest obtained from reference TRBV7-2 and TRBJ2-7, is as follows: GAGVSQSPSNKVTEKGKDVELRCDPISGHTALYWYRQSLGQGLEFLIYFQGNSAPDKSGLPSDRFSAERTGGSVSTLTIQRTQQEDSAVYLCASSLSSPSGVSSYEQYFGPGTRLTVT.